A single sample is the source of the 4 T cell receptor beta chains below, sequenced in a study of shared clonotypes between healthy human individuals (dated by TCRdb to 2020 to 2022). Library creation used the immunoSEQ multiplex PCR assay. Not all clones reach the TCRdb copy of this immuneACCESS table, which keeps in-frame sequences only. Checked studies attribute under half of the gap to unresolved V genes and leave the rest unexplained. Counted in this sample were about 2,200,000 clones; approximately 94% of them appeared once. The ten largest clonotypes hold 1.7% of the sample. CD8 naive samples were obtained by positive selection for CCR7 among CD45RO-negative cells, yielding a CD45RA+CCR7+ population from which TemRA cells were excluded. Input material: naive CD8+ T cells from PBMCs. What the cell subset or site label conveys for this sample: CD45RA+CCR7+. These receptors were taken from a man aged 18 to 30 in good health. Some clones in this sample may be carry-over from other donors' samples.

The chain employs TRBV18 and TRBJ2-1; TRBD2 aligns across 7 bases. Germline V gene lookup returns CDR1 KGHSH and CDR2 LQKENI. J lost 9 bases, V lost 1 base, and 3 bases had no gene match. This CDR3 has 13 residues. CDR3 region: CASSPRREIEQFF. In nucleotides, the CDR3 is TGTGCCAGCTCACCACGGCGGGAGATTGAGCAGTTCTTC. The complete variable domain, with remaining parts taken from reference TRBV18 and TRBJ2-1, reads NAGVMQNPRHLVRRRGQEARLRCSPMKGHSHVYWYRQLPEEGLKFMVYLQKENIIDESGMPKERFSAEFPKEGPSILRIQQVVRGDSAAYFCASSPRREIEQFFGPGTRLTVL.

Turning to this clone: Other DNA sequences within the sample encode an identical CDR3. CDR3 sequence reads: CASSLHRNTEAFF. The DNA for the CDR3 is TGTGCCAGCAGCTTGCACAGGAACACTGAAGCTTTCTTT. The chain has TRBV7-2 and TRBJ1-1; D not resolved. Trimming stripped 3 bases from V and 1 base from J, with 6 bases between. This CDR3 has 13 amino acids. The germline V gene encodes CDR1 SGHTA and CDR2 FQGNSA.

This sequence joins TRBV29-1 and TRBJ2-3; TRBD2 matches 10 bases. The CDR3 has 17 amino acids. V shed 3 bases and J 2 bases; nucleotides not matched to a gene: 11. Germline CDR1 and CDR2: SQVTM and ANQGSEA. The CDR3, as DNA: TGCAGCGTTGACCTAGACCTAACTAGCGGGGTCACAGATACGCAGTATTTT. It translates to CSVDLDLTSGVTDTQYF.

The CDR3 loop reads CASSYERNEQFF. The DNA of the CDR3 is TGTGCCAGCAGTTACGAGAGAAATGAGCAGTTCTTC. J is TRBJ2-1 and V is TRBV6-6; D unclear. The length of the CDR3 is 12 residues. Germline V CDR1 and CDR2: MNHNY, SVGAGI (reference sequence). With 2 bases removed from V and 7 bases from J, the gap between germline ends came to 6 bases.